This T cell receptor beta chain comes out of a study of metastatic and nonmetastatic thyroid tumors. The wider study: Malignant thyroid and benign thyroid patients provided blood and tumor or nodule tissue whose repertoires were compared.

General study findings and limits: As reported, TCR beta diversity in blood and tumor was significantly higher in malignant thyroid tumors than in benign nodules.

The entire patient cohort was treatment-naive prior to thyroid surgery. In its sample, this clone was seen many times. What it binds is not known. In the authors' methods: Across clinicopathological groups, CDR3 differences served as the basis for building a distant-metastasis classifier for papillary thyroid cancer. From the PCR reads, TCRdb re-called clones with MiXCR. TCRdb, rather than the study authors, made the V and J calls. The table lists around 35,000 clones, around 17% of them singletons. With V trimmed by 0 bases and J by 5 bases, 12 bases remained unmatched. The CDR3 sequence is 20 residues long. Germline CDR1 is SNHLY and CDR2 is FYNNEI.

Sequencing input: blood. The sequence came from a female donor with papillary thyroid cancer or a benign thyroid nodule (not recorded which). Some clones in this sample may be carry-over from other donors' samples. V gene TRBV2 combines with J gene TRBJ2-2; 13 bases line up with TRBD2. CDR3 amino acids: CASSEAEGTSGRELTGELFF. DNA for the CDR3: TGTGCCAGCAGTGAAGCGGAAGGAACTAGCGGGAGGGAACTGACCGGGGAGCTGTTTTTT.